This TCR beta chain was obtained from a study of cytomegalovirus exposure and HLA in healthy donors. Findings of the study overall: The classifier was said to identify cytomegalovirus status with high specificity and sensitivity. When a later analysis was performed, an Asian-associated ancestry cluster reportedly had fewer N-insertions than the roughly 640-donor mean. Researchers reported that a few CMV-associated chains were confirmed in vitro as CMV antigen-specific.

PCR employed 60 Vbeta and 13 Jbeta primers. Data came from immunoSEQ multiplex PCR; TCRdb stores just in-frame clones and leaves some out. This table has fewer than 60,000 clones, approximately 75% appearing once. Donors sampled were nominally healthy, though unrecorded immune exposures were likely. This clone is a singleton in its sample. No antigen is known for it. The CDR3 totals 16 residues. Deletions cut 4 bases from V and 2 bases from J, with 17 bases between. CDR1 and CDR2 from the germline V gene are SGHRS and YFSETQ. This chain joins TRBV5-1 and TRBJ2-3; D possibly corresponds to TRBD2 (6 bases). The sequence was collected from a middle-aged woman in good health and CMV-seropositive. Material for sequencing was PBMCs. CDR3 nucleotides: TGCGCCAGCAGCAAGTTCTCTAGCGTTTCCACAGATACGCAGTATTTT. It encodes CASSKFSSVSTDTQYF.